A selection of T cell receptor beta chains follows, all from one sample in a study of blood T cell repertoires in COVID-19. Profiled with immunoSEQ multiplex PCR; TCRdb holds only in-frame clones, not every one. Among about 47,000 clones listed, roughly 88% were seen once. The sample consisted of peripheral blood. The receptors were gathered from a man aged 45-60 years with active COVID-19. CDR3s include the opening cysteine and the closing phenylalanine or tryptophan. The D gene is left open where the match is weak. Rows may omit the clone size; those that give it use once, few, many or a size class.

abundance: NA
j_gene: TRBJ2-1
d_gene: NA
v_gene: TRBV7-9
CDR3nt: TGTGCCAGCAAAACTAGTCGTGGCTACAATGAGCAGTTCTTC
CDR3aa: CASKTSRGYNEQFF

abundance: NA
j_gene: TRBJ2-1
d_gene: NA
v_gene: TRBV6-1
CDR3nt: TGTGCCAGCAGTGAAAGGGAGTGGGGGGGCCCCAATGAGCAGTTCTTC
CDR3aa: CASSEREWGGPNEQFF

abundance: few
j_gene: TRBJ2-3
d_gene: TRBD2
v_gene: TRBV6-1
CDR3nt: TGTGCCAGCAGTGAAGTAGGGTGGGCGGGAGGTACAAAAGATACGCAGTATTTT
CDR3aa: CASSEVGWAGGTKDTQYF

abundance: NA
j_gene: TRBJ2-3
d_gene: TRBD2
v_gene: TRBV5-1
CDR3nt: TGCGCCAGCAGCTTGAGGGTAGCGGGTAGCACAGATACGCAGTATTTT
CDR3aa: CASSLRVAGSTDTQYF

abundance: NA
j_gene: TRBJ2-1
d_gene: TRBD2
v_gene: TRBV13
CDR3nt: TGTGCCAGCAGCTTGTTGGCTAGCGGAAACAATGAGCAGTTCTTC
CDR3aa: CASSLLASGNNEQFF

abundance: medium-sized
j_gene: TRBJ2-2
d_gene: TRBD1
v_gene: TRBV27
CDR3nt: TGTGCCAGCATATCTTGGGACAGATTGAACACCGGGGAGCTGTTTTTT
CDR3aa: CASISWDRLNTGELFF

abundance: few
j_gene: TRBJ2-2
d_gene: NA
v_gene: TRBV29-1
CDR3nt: TGCAGCGTTGCTAACACCGGGGAGCTGTTTTTT
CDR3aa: CSVANTGELFF

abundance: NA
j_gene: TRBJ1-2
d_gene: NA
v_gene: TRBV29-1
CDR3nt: TGCAGCGTTGAAAGCCGCCCGGAGGTCTACACCTTC
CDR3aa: CSVESRPEVYTF

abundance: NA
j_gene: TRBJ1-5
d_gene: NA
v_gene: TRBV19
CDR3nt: TGTGCCAGTAGTATGGGTCGGAGCAGCAATCAGCCCCAGCATTTT
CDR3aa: CASSMGRSSNQPQHF

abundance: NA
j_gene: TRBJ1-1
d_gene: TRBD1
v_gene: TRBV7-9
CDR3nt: TGTGCCAGCAGCTTAGTGCTGGGACAGGGCTCTGAAGCTTTCTTT
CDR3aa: CASSLVLGQGSEAFF

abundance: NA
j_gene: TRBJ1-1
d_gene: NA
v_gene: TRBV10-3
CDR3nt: TGTGCCATGCCTGAACGGGGAAGAAGACTATGTAGCGCTGAAGCTTTCTTT
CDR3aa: CAMPERGRRLCSAEAFF

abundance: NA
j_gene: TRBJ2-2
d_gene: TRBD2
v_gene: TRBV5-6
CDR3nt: TGTGCCAGCAGCATAGGACTAGCGGCCTACACCGGGGAGCTGTTTTTT
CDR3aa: CASSIGLAAYTGELFF

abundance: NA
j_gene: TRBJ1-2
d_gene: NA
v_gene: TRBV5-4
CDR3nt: TGTGCCAGCAGCCCAGGGGATGTTCGCTATGGCTACACCTTC
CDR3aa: CASSPGDVRYGYTF

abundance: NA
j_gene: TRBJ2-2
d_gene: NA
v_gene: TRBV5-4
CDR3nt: TGTGCCAGCAGCTTGCTCTTGACTAGGGACACCGGGGAGCTGTTTTTT
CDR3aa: CASSLLLTRDTGELFF

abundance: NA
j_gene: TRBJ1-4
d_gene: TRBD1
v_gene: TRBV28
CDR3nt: TGTGCCAGCAGTTTATCCTCCCGGACAGGGTTCGGTGAAAAACTGTTTTTT
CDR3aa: CASSLSSRTGFGEKLFF

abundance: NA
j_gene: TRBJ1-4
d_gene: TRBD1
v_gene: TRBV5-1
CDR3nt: TGCGCCAGCAGCGTGTGGGACAGTCCTAATGAAAAACTGTTTTTT
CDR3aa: CASSVWDSPNEKLFF

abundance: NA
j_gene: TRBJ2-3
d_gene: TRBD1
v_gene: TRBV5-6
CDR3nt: TGTGCCAGCAGCCGTCAGGGGGTAGATACGCAGTATTTT
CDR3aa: CASSRQGVDTQYF

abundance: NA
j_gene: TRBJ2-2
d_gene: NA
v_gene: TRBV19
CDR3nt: TGTGCCAGTAGTATTCCTACCGGGGAGCTGTTTTTT
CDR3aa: CASSIPTGELFF

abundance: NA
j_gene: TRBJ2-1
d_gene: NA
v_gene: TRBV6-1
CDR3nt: TGTGCCAGCAGTGAGAAGAACGGTGGCAATGAGCAGTTCTTC
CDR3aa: CASSEKNGGNEQFF

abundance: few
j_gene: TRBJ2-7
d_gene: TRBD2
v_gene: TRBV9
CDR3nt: TGTGCCAGCAGCGTAGATCCTAGCGGGGAGCAGTACTTC
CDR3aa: CASSVDPSGEQYF

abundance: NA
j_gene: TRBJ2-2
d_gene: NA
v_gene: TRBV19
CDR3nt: TGTGCCAGTACGTTGTCGGGGATCGGGGAGCTGTTTTTT
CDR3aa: CASTLSGIGELFF

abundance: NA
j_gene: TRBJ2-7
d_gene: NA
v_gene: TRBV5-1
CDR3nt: TGCGCCAGCTCCGGGTCAGGGGGGCCCCAGGGCGAGCAGTACTTC
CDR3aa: CASSGSGGPQGEQYF

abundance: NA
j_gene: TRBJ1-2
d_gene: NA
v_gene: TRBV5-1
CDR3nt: TGCGCCAGCAGCCCGGACACCCCCATTGGTGGCTACACCTTC
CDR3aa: CASSPDTPIGGYTF

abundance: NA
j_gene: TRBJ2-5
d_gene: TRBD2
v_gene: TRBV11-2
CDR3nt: TGTGCCAGCAGCACGGCGGGGGGTTTGGAGACCCAGTACTTC
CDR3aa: CASSTAGGLETQYF

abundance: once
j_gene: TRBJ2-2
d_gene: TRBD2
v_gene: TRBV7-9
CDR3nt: TGTGCCAGCAGCTCCTTAGCGGGAGGGCAGAACACCGGGGAGCTGTTTTTT
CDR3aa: CASSSLAGGQNTGELFF

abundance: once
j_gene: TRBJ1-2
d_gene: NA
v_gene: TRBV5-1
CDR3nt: TGCGCCAGCAGCTTGGATTGGGGCCGTAACCTGTATAACTATGGCTACACCTTC
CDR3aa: CASSLDWGRNLYNYGYTF

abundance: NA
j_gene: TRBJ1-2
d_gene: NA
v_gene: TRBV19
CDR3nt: TGTGCCAGTAGTATGCAGGGAGGTGGCCATGGCTACACCTTC
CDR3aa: CASSMQGGGHGYTF

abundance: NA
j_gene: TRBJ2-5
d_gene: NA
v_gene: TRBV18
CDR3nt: TGTGCCAGCTCAGAAGCATTCTCCCAAGAGACCCAGTACTTC
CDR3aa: CASSEAFSQETQYF